This TCR beta chain was captured by sequencing in a study of response to subunit inactivated influenza vaccine. Germline loops: CDR1 MGHRA, CDR2 YSYEKL. Trimming left V 1 base short and J 2 bases short, with 8 bases between. The CDR3 spans 14 residues. TCRdb itself ran the RT-PCR reads through MiXCR, one entry per CDR3 protein. The sample lists 150,000 or so distinct CDR3 sequences; roughly 10% were seen once. This chain connects TRBV4-1 to TRBJ2-5; no firm D call. This clonotype originated in a man aged 50-75 years who received an inactivated influenza vaccine. The specimen was CD8+ T cells sorted from PBMCs, collected around 25 months after vaccination. CDR3 nucleotide sequence: TGCGCCAGCAGCCAAGTTGCGGAGCAAGAGACCCAGTACTTC. Translation: CASSQVAEQETQYF.